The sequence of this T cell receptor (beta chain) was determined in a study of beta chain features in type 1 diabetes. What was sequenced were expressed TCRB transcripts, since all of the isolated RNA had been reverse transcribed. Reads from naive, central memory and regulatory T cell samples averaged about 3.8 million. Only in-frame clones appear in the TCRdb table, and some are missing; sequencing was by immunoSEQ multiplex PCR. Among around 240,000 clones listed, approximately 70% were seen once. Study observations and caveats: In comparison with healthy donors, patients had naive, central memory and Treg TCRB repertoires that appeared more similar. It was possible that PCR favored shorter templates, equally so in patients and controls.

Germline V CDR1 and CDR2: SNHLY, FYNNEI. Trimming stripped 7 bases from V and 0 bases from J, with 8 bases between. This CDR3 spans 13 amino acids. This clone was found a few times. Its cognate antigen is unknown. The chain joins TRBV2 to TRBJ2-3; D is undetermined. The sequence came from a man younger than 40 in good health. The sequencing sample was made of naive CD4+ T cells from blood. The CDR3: CASKVLSTDTQYF. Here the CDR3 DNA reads TGTGCCAGCAAGGTGTTGAGCACAGATACGCAGTATTTT.